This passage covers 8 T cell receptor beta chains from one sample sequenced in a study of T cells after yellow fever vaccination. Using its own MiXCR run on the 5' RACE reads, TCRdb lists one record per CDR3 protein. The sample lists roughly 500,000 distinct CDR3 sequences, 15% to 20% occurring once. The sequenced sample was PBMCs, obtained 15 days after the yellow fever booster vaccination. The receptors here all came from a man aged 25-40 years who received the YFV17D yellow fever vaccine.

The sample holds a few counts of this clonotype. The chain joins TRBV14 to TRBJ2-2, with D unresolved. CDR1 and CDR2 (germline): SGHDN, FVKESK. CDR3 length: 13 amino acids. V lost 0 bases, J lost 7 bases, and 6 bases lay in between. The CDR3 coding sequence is TGTGCCAGCAGCCAAGATTTTCTCGGGGAGCTGTTTTTT. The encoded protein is CASSQDFLGELFF.

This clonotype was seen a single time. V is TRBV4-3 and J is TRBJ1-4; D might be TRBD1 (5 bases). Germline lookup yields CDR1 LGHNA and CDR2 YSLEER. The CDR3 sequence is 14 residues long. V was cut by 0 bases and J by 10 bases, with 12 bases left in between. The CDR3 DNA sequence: TGCGCCAGCAGCCAAGATTCACAGGCCCTAAAACTGTTTTTT. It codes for CASSQDSQALKLFF.

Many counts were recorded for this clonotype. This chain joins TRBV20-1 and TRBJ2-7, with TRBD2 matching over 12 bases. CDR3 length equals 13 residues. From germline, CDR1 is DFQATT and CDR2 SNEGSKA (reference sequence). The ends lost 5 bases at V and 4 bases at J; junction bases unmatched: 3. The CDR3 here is CSAHGLAGYEQYF. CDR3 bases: TGCAGTGCTCACGGACTAGCGGGGTACGAGCAGTACTTC.

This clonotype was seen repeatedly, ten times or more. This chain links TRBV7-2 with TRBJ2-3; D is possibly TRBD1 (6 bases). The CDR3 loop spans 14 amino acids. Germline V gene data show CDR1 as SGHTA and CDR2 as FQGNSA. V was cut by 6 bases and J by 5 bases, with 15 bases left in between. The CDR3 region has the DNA TGTGCCAGCAGTTCTCTTGGGGGCCGAGATACGCAGTATTTT. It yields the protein CASSSLGGRDTQYF.

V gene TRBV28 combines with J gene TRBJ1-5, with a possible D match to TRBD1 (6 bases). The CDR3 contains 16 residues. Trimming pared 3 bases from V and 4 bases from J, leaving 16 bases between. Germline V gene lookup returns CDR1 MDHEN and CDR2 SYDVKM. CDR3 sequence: CASSFVHRAGNQPQHF. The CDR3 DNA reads TGTGCCAGCAGTTTTGTCCACAGGGCGGGGAATCAGCCCCAGCATTTT.

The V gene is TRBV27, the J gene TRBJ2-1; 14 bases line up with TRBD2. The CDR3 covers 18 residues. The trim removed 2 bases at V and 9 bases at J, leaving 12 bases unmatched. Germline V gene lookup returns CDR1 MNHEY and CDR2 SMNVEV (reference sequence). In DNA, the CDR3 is TGTGCCAGCAGTTTACCGACCGGGACTAGCGGGAGTTTTTGTGAGCAGTTCTTC. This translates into CASSLPTGTSGSFCEQFF.

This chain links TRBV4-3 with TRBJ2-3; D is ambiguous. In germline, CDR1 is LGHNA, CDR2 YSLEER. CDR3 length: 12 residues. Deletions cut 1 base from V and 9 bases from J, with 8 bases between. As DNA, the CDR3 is TGCGCCAGCAGCCAAGGAAGACGGACGCAGTATTTT. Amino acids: CASSQGRRTQYF.

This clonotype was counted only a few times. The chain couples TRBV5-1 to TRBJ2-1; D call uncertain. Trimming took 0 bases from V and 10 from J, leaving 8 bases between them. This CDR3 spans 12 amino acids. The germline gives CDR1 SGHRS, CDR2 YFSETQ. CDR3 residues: CASSLDPVEQFF. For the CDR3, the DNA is TGCGCCAGCAGCTTGGACCCCGTGGAGCAGTTCTTC.